Listed here are 26 T cell receptor beta chains from one sample, sequenced in a study of T-cell reconstitution after alpha-beta-depleted transplantation in children (dated by TCRdb to the mid-2010s). What the work shows at the level of the full study, not this receptor alone: Over subsequent months, a decline in hyperexpanded clone frequencies was noted, and after one year, T-cell counts and TCRbeta diversity were mostly ascribed to newly produced T cells.

Receptors were amplified or captured by PCR. TCRdb shows the sequencer as Illumina HiSeq 2500. Molecular barcoding was employed in the preparation of TCR libraries, with unique molecular identifiers being used to normalize TCRbeta repertoire quantification. TCRdb trimmed the raw reads at Q25, called clones with MiXCR and kept productive beta chains. When rows share a CDR3 protein, they turn into one entry using the most common DNA and genes. The sample has fewer than 350,000 distinct CDR3 sequences on record, less than 9.5% of them singletons. 9.1% of the sample belongs to the ten largest clones. Reading the label with the study, this specimen's treatment or condition is: allogeneic hematopoietic cell transplantation with graft depleted of TCRalphabeta T cells and CD19 B cells. Which antigens these TCRs recognize remains unknown. Sequences were derived from peripheral blood, sampled 360 days after TCRalphabeta/CD19-depleted stem cell transplant. Receptors originate from a female patient aged 2-9 years who had a stem cell transplant for Fanconi anemia, so the T cells may come from the graft donor.

This clonotype was detected many times. V is TRBV5-1 and J is TRBJ2-3; 9 positions agree with TRBD1. Germline CDR1 is SGHRS and CDR2 is YFSETQ. The CDR3 consists of 15 residues. V lost 3 bases and J lost 3; bases outside the gene matches: 5. In DNA, the CDR3 is TGCGCCAGCAGCTGGACAGGGGTCGGGACAGATACGCAGTATTTT. Its protein product is CASSWTGVGTDTQYF.

The table lists this clonotype with a few counts. The chain links TRBV4-3 to TRBJ2-1; 8 nucleotides line up with TRBD1. The J segment lost 7 bases and the V segment lost 4 bases, leaving 9 bases of the junction unmatched. The CDR3 is 15 residues long. Germline loops: CDR1 LGHNA, CDR2 YSLEER. CDR3 DNA: TGCGCCAGCAGCCGAACCGGGACAGGATTAAATGAGCAGTTCTTC. It codes for CASSRTGTGLNEQFF.

The sample holds many counts of this clonotype. The chain employs TRBV7-2 and TRBJ2-5; weak D call: TRBD2 (5 bases). CDR1 is SGHTA and CDR2 is FQGNSA in the germline V gene. Trimming took 4 bases from V and 1 from J, leaving 13 bases between them. This CDR3 is built from 15 residues. The CDR3 sequence: CASSSLAFPQETQYF. CDR3 nucleotides: TGTGCCAGCAGCTCCTTAGCGTTCCCCCAAGAGACCCAGTACTTC.

This clonotype was picked up a small number of times. The rearrangement uses TRBV6-5 and TRBJ1-6; D is possibly TRBD1 (6 bases). The CDR3 contains 15 residues. Per germline, CDR1 MNHEY and CDR2 SVGAGI. Trimming removed 2 bases at V and 7 bases at J, with 12 bases between. The CDR3 is CASSYGGGTNSPLHF. In DNA form, the CDR3 reads TGTGCCAGCAGTTACGGGGGGGGCACGAATTCACCCCTCCACTTT.

This clonotype was counted at least ten times. The V call is TRBV7-2, the J call TRBJ2-2; no reliable D call. The V end lost 3 bases, the J end lost 4 bases, and 6 bases lay between the germline ends. Germline values: CDR1 SGHTA, CDR2 FQGNSA. There are 13 residues in the CDR3. CDR3 in DNA: TGTGCCAGCAGCTTCTCGGTCACCGGGGAGCTGTTTTTT. Translation: CASSFSVTGELFF.

This clonotype was found many times. J is TRBJ2-3 and V is TRBV28; 8 nucleotides agree with TRBD1. The germline V gene has CDR1 MDHEN and CDR2 SYDVKM. This CDR3 has 15 amino acids. V dropped 5 bases and J dropped 2; count of bases not matched to a gene: 6. Here the CDR3 reads CASSPWTGNTDTQYF. CDR3 DNA: TGTGCCAGCAGTCCCTGGACAGGGAACACAGATACGCAGTATTTT. The full variable domain, rest sourced from reference TRBV28 and TRBJ2-3, is DVKVTQSSRYLVKRTGEKVFLECVQDMDHENMFWYRQDPGLGLRLIYFSYDVKMKEKGDIPEGYSVSREKKERFSLILESASTNQTSMYLCASSPWTGNTDTQYFGPGTRLTVL.

This clonotype appeared a few times. This rearrangement joins TRBV27 to TRBJ2-3; TRBD2 is a possible D gene (7 bases). Germline V gene sequence: CDR1 MNHEY, CDR2 SMNVEV (reference sequence). The length of the CDR3 is 15 residues. The ends were cut back, 3 bases at V and 5 bases at J, with 15 bases in the middle. The CDR3 reads CASSLGRGAVDTQYF. As DNA, the CDR3 is TGTGCCAGCAGTTTGGGGAGGGGGGCCGTAGATACGCAGTATTTT.

The genes are TRBV27 and TRBJ2-7; TRBD2 is a possible D gene (5 bases). Germline CDR1 MNHEY, CDR2 SMNVEV (reference sequence). V was clipped by 6 bases and J by 2 bases, with 14 bases between them. The CDR3 sequence is 14 residues long. The CDR3 DNA is TGTGCCAGCAGCGTCTCATCGGGGACCTACGAGCAGTACTTC. It yields the protein CASSVSSGTYEQYF.

This clonotype has a count of ten or more. The chain is built from TRBV6-1 and TRBJ1-6; 9 nucleotides line up with TRBD1. J gave up 7 bases and V 2 bases, and 9 bases lay outside the gene matches. The CDR3 is 17 residues long. CDR1 MNHNS and CDR2 SASEGT come from the germline V gene. The CDR3 region is CASSEPYPGTGNSPLHF. In DNA form, the CDR3 reads TGTGCCAGCAGTGAACCCTATCCGGGGACAGGGAATTCACCCCTCCACTTT.

In this sample, this clonotype turned up once. The chain is built from TRBV19 and TRBJ2-5; D is perhaps TRBD1 or TRBD2 (5 bases each). Germline V gene data show CDR1 as LNHDA and CDR2 as SQIVND (reference sequence). V was pared by 0 bases and J by 7 bases, with 9 bases between. CDR3 length equals 13 residues. CDR3 coding DNA: TGTGCCAGTAGTATAGAAGGGACGCGGACCCAGTACTTC. Its translation: CASSIEGTRTQYF.

This clonotype was detected a few times. The chain couples TRBV7-8 to TRBJ1-1, with a tentative D call TRBD1 (6 bases). CDR1 is SGHVS, CDR2 FQNEAQ, per germline. CDR3 size: 20 residues. Trimming pared 5 bases from V and 2 bases from J, leaving 30 bases between. The CDR3 sequence: CASSPYLALRQRGTNTEAFF. The CDR3 nucleotides read TGTGCCAGCAGCCCCTATTTAGCTCTGCGGCAGAGGGGGACTAACACTGAAGCTTTCTTT.

Comment on this clonotype: Germline and junction disagree at one end, which may indicate a read error. CDR3 in amino acids: CASRNHRGSYGQYF. Here the CDR3 DNA reads TGCGCCAGCCGTAATCACAGGGGTTCCTACGGGCAGTACTTC. J is TRBJ2-7 and V is TRBV5-1; 7 bases are shared with TRBD1. This CDR3 has 14 amino acids. CDR1 is SGHRS and CDR2 is YFSETQ in the germline V gene.

This clonotype came up a few times. As DNA, the CDR3 is TGTGCCAGCAGTTTATTGACAGGGGCTGGAAACACCATATATTTT. Translated, it gives CASSLLTGAGNTIYF. The chain couples TRBV28 to TRBJ1-3, with 8 bases fitting TRBD1. Trimming removed 1 base from V and 2 bases from J; junction bases left unmatched: 1. CDR1 is MDHEN, CDR2 SYDVKM, per germline. CDR3 length: 15 residues.

This clonotype was recorded at least ten times. V usage is TRBV7-2 and J usage is TRBJ1-2, with no clear D. Germline V gene sequence: CDR1 SGHTA, CDR2 FQGNSA. This CDR3 is 13 amino acids long. Trimming cost V 2 bases and J 2 bases, with 6 bases left between them. CDR3 in DNA: TGTGCCAGCAGCTTAAGGGAGAACTATGGCTACACCTTC. Its protein is CASSLRENYGYTF.

The chain is built from TRBV20-1 and TRBJ2-7; 11 bases map to TRBD2. Germline assignment: CDR1 DFQATT and CDR2 SNEGSKA (reference sequence). V was pared by 7 bases and J by 2 bases, with 4 bases of the junction left unmatched. The CDR3 length is 13 residues. The CDR3 loop reads CSGLTSGAYEQYF. The DNA for the CDR3 is TGCAGTGGACTGACTAGCGGGGCCTACGAGCAGTACTTC.

This clonotype was seen many times. This sequence joins TRBV7-9 and TRBJ2-3, with 8 bases lining up with TRBD1. This CDR3 has 13 residues. Germline V gene data show CDR1 as SEHNR and CDR2 as FQNEAQ (reference sequence). V lost 4 bases to trimming and J lost 6 bases; unmatched junction nucleotides: 3. CDR3 amino acids: CASSWQGADTQYF. The CDR3 nucleotides read TGTGCCAGCAGCTGGCAGGGGGCTGATACGCAGTATTTT.

This clonotype showed up just once. A much larger clone lies a single base off, so this may be a read error. J is TRBJ2-1 and V is TRBV28; D assignment may be TRBD1 or TRBD2 (6 bases each). Deletions cut 1 base from V and 15 bases from J, with 25 bases between. There are 16 residues in the CDR3. CDR1 is MDHEN, CDR2 SYDVKM, per germline. CDR3 nucleotides: TGTGCCAGCAGTTTATTCCGGGGGCGGCGAGGAGGATGGCGGTTCTTC. Its translation is CASSLFRGRRGGWRFF.

On this clonotype: With a much larger clone just one base away, this may be a read error. J is TRBJ2-2 and V is TRBV4-1, with D perhaps TRBD2 (5 bases). Germline values: CDR1 MGHRA, CDR2 YSYEKL. This CDR3 comprises 13 residues. DNA for the CDR3: TGCGCCAGCAGCCAAGGTCGTCCCGGGGAGCTGATTTTT. This codes for CASSQGRPGELIF.

This clonotype was observed at least ten times. This chain uses TRBV2 with TRBJ2-3, with 8 positions matching TRBD2. Germline V lookup: CDR1 SNHLY, CDR2 FYNNEI. This CDR3 is 17 amino acids long. With V trimmed by 2 bases and J by 3 bases, 10 bases remained unmatched. DNA for the CDR3: TGTGCCAGCAGTGAACAAGGGCTAGCGGGTATGACAGATACGCAGTATTTT. Its translation is CASSEQGLAGMTDTQYF.

On this clonotype itself: A clone one base away is much larger, so this may be a read error. The chain joins TRBV4-2 to TRBJ2-1, with 8 bases identical to TRBD1. Per germline, CDR1 LGHNA and CDR2 YNFKEQ. The CDR3 is made up of 15 amino acids. CDR3 loop: CGSSRPGQAYNEQFF. In DNA, the CDR3 is TGTGGCAGCAGCAGGCCGGGACAGGCCTACAATGAGCAGTTCTTC.

This chain links TRBV5-1 with TRBJ2-5; D may be TRBD2 (5 bases). The CDR3 is made up of 14 amino acids. V was cut by 2 bases and J by 10 bases, with 18 bases left in between. Germline values: CDR1 SGHRS, CDR2 YFSETQ. CDR3 sequence reads: CASSFPGNARGQYF. Written as DNA, the CDR3 is TGCGCCAGCAGCTTCCCCGGGAACGCCCGGGGCCAGTACTTC.

This clonotype showed up many times. The chain links TRBV18 to TRBJ1-5; unclear D gene. The CDR3 spans 11 residues. The germline V gene has CDR1 KGHSH and CDR2 LQKENI. Trimming removed 3 bases at V and 4 bases at J, with 1 base between. CDR3 sequence: CASSPNQPQHF. The CDR3 bases are TGTGCCAGCTCACCTAATCAGCCCCAGCATTTT.

This clonotype was counted once. CDR3 sequence reads: CASRVSDRETYEQYF. The CDR3 bases are TGCGCCAGCAGGGTATCTGACAGGGAGACCTACGAGCAGTACTTC. The chain employs TRBV10-1 and TRBJ2-7; 7 bases map to TRBD1. CDR1 and CDR2 (germline): WNHNN, SYGVQD (reference sequence). CDR3 size: 15 residues. Trimming at V came to 6 bases and at J to 2 bases, leaving 10 bases not matched to a gene.

This clonotype was counted at least ten times. The V and J genes are TRBV5-5 and TRBJ2-1; 8 bases are shared with TRBD2. V shed 0 bases and J 8 bases; nucleotides not matched to a gene: 13. This CDR3 is 17 amino acids long. The V gene's germline CDR1 is SGHKS and CDR2 YYEKEE (reference sequence). The DNA of the CDR3 is TGTGCCAGCAGCTTGGCCATCAATTCGGGGGGGCTCTATGAGCAGTTCTTC. Protein sequence: CASSLAINSGGLYEQFF.

This clonotype was seen at least ten times. V usage is TRBV6-5 and J usage is TRBJ2-1; D is perhaps TRBD1 (5 bases). V was clipped by 0 bases and J by 7 bases, with 10 bases between them. Germline V gives CDR1 MNHEY, CDR2 SVGAGI. The CDR3 sequence is 14 residues long. CDR3 sequence reads: CASSYSPRANEQFF. The CDR3 bases are TGTGCCAGCAGTTACTCGCCCAGGGCGAATGAGCAGTTCTTC.

This clonotype occurred a few times. The chain uses TRBV7-6 and TRBJ2-1; possible D gene TRBD2, 6 bases. V was cut by 1 base and J by 3 bases, with 10 bases left in between. The CDR3 extends over 15 amino acids. Looked up from germline, CDR1 is SGHVS and CDR2 is FNYEAQ. The CDR3 here is CASSLGGDHYNEQFF. The CDR3 region has the DNA TGTGCCAGCAGCTTAGGGGGGGACCACTACAATGAGCAGTTCTTC.